This entry lists 26 T cell receptor beta chains sequenced from one sample in a study of CD8+ T cells in alopecia areata. RNA was isolated and reverse transcribed to cDNA, the sequencing template. The table came from immunoSEQ multiplex PCR; TCRdb's copy has only in-frame clones and leaves some out. The sample yields some 160,000 clones, around 62% seen once. The sequencing input was CD8+ T cells sorted from blood. The receptors stem from a human donor in good health.

Many counts were recorded for this clone. This sample also contains other DNA sequences that code for the same CDR3. This chain links TRBV14 with TRBJ1-2; D uncertain. This CDR3 has 13 residues. CDR1 is SGHDN, CDR2 FVKESK, per germline. With 0 bases removed from V and 2 bases from J, the gap between germline ends came to 4 bases. The CDR3 region has the DNA TGTGCCAGCAGCCAAGACCAAAACTATGGCTACACCTTC. Protein: CASSQDQNYGYTF.

This clone was detected a few times. This chain joins TRBV29-1 and TRBJ2-3; 7 nucleotides agree with TRBD1. This CDR3 has 14 residues. CDR1 is SQVTM and CDR2 is ANQGSEA in the germline V gene. The V and J ends lost 3 bases and 2 bases, in that order; junction bases with no gene match: 5. The CDR3 is CSVDGTVNTDTQYF. The CDR3 DNA reads TGCAGCGTTGACGGGACAGTAAACACAGATACGCAGTATTTT.

This chain connects TRBV27 to TRBJ2-1, with 10 bases matching TRBD2. V was pared by 10 bases and J by 4 bases, with 7 bases of the junction left unmatched. CDR1 is MNHEY, CDR2 SMNVEV, per germline (reference sequence). The CDR3 has 14 amino acids. CDR3 sequence (DNA): TGTGCCACCGCGGGACTAGCGACTTACAATGAGCAGTTCTTC. It translates to CATAGLATYNEQFF.

The chain uses TRBV30 and TRBJ1-5, with D hard to call. CDR1 GTSNPN and CDR2 SVGIG come from the germline V gene (reference sequence). Trimming stripped 1 base from V and 9 bases from J, with 7 bases between. The CDR3 has 11 amino acids. Here the CDR3 DNA reads TGTGCCTGGAGTGGTCGAGGGCCCCAGCATTTT. Translation: CAWSGRGPQHF.

This clone was detected once. J is TRBJ2-7 and V is TRBV4-2, with D perhaps assigned TRBD1 or TRBD2 (5 bases each). Germline values: CDR1 LGHNA, CDR2 YNFKEQ. The CDR3 extends over 14 amino acids. Trimming took 4 bases from V and 1 from J, leaving 11 bases between them. The CDR3 DNA reads TGTGCCAGCAGCCCCGGGGCGGATTCCTACGAGCAGTACTTC. Its protein is CASSPGADSYEQYF.

J is TRBJ2-1 and V is TRBV6-5; a weak D match, TRBD1 (5 bases). The CDR3 runs 13 residues. The V gene lost 0 bases and the J gene lost 8 bases, with 8 bases spanning the gap. Germline CDR1 reads MNHEY; CDR2 reads SVGAGI. CDR3 residues: CASSYSFRDEQFF. The CDR3 bases are TGTGCCAGCAGTTACTCGTTCAGGGATGAGCAGTTCTTC.

The chain employs TRBV29-1 and TRBJ1-2; D is uncertain. This CDR3 has 12 residues. V was cut by 1 base and J by 6 bases, with 9 bases left in between. CDR1 is SQVTM, CDR2 ANQGSEA, per germline. The CDR3 nucleotides read TGCAGCGTTGAAGGGAACGGGGATGGCTACACCTTC. It translates to CSVEGNGDGYTF. Based on the CDR3 plus reference TRBV29-1 and TRBJ1-2, the full variable domain is SAVISQKPSRDICQRGTSLTIQCQVDSQVTMMFWYRQQPGQSLTLIATANQGSEATYESGFVIDKFPISRPNLTFSTLTVSNMSPEDSSIYLCSVEGNGDGYTFGSGTRLTVV.

The rearrangement links TRBV5-1 to TRBJ2-3; the D is unclear. The CDR3 totals 12 residues. CDR1 is SGHRS and CDR2 is YFSETQ in the germline V gene. Trimming shortened V by 5 bases and J by 9 bases, and 13 bases separated the two germline ends. The CDR3 reads CASRESDGTQYF. CDR3 bases: TGCGCCAGCAGAGAATCGGACGGGACGCAGTATTTT.

This clone turned up a few times. The chain is built from TRBV20-1 and TRBJ2-1; D is undetermined. Germline loops: CDR1 DFQATT, CDR2 SNEGSKA (reference sequence). V was cut by 6 bases and J by 10 bases, with 13 bases left in between. The CDR3 extends over 11 amino acids. CDR3 DNA sequence: TGCAGTGCCACTGACTCTCGGGAGCAGTTCTTC. Translation: CSATDSREQFF.

This chain connects TRBV6-5 to TRBJ2-4, with a weak D call TRBD1 (6 bases). This CDR3 has 15 residues. The ends were cut back, 5 bases at V and 3 bases at J, with 14 bases in the middle. From germline, CDR1 is MNHEY and CDR2 SVGAGI. CDR3 nucleotides: TGTGCCAGCAGTACGGGGCAGGGGTTCAAAAACATTCAGTACTTC. This codes for CASSTGQGFKNIQYF.

This clone has a single count. The V gene is TRBV7-8, the J gene TRBJ2-3; D unresolved. Germline values: CDR1 SGHVS, CDR2 FQNEAQ. The CDR3 has 16 residues. Trimming left V 2 bases short and J 0 bases short, with 12 bases between. Here the CDR3 DNA reads TGTGCCAGCAGCTTACGGCAAGGCCCTAGCACAGATACGCAGTATTTT. Encoded protein: CASSLRQGPSTDTQYF.

This chain joins TRBV7-8 and TRBJ2-1; D gene ambiguous. The CDR3 is made up of 12 amino acids. Trimming removed 2 bases at V and 9 bases at J, with 8 bases between. Looked up from germline, CDR1 is SGHVS and CDR2 is FQNEAQ. The CDR3 protein is CASSLNQREQFF. CDR3 in DNA: TGTGCCAGCAGCTTAAATCAGCGTGAGCAGTTCTTC.

V and J are TRBV9 and TRBJ1-5; D is ambiguous. Germline assignment: CDR1 SGDLS and CDR2 YYNGEE. The V end lost 0 bases, the J end lost 6 bases, and 10 bases lay between the germline ends. The CDR3 totals 14 residues. The CDR3 DNA reads TGTGCCAGCAGCGTAGACCAGTTCGGTCAGCCCCAGCATTTT. The encoded protein is CASSVDQFGQPQHF. Together with reference TRBV9 and TRBJ1-5, the CDR3 gives the full variable domain: DSGVTQTPKHLITATGQRVTLRCSPRSGDLSVYWYQQSLDQGLQFLIQYYNGEERAKGNILERFSAQQFPDLHSELNLSSLELGDSALYFCASSVDQFGQPQHFGDGTRLSIL.

The chain couples TRBV29-1 to TRBJ2-2; D unresolved. Trimming pared 7 bases from V and 0 bases from J, leaving 6 bases between. Germline V gives CDR1 SQVTM, CDR2 ANQGSEA. This CDR3 has 12 residues. The chain's CDR3 is CSADTNTGELFF. The CDR3 nucleotides are TGCAGCGCGGATACGAACACCGGGGAGCTGTTTTTT.

The CDR3 DNA reads TGTGCCAGCAGCGGAAGCGGGAGCTCCTACAATGAGCAGTTCTTC. This sequence encodes CASSGSGSSYNEQFF. The chain carries TRBV9 and TRBJ2-1, with 8 nucleotides matching TRBD2. There are 15 residues in the CDR3. The ends lost 3 bases at V and 0 bases at J; junction bases unmatched: 2. CDR1 and CDR2 (germline): SGDLS, YYNGEE.

This clone was seen more than once but under ten times. V and J are TRBV6-6 and TRBJ2-1; TRBD1 might be the D (7 bases). Trimming removed 10 bases at V and 4 bases at J, with 17 bases between. Looked up from germline, CDR1 is MNHNY and CDR2 is SVGAGI (reference sequence). This CDR3 spans 14 amino acids. The CDR3 nucleotides are TGTGCCATCTCCTCAGGGGGGACATACAATGAGCAGTTCTTC. Encoded protein: CAISSGGTYNEQFF.

In its sample, this clone was seen a few times. The V gene is TRBV27, the J gene TRBJ1-6; the D gene is possibly TRBD1 (6 bases). The V gene's germline CDR1 is MNHEY and CDR2 SMNVEV (reference sequence). The CDR3 has 13 residues. Trimming removed 3 bases at V and 9 bases at J, with 9 bases between. CDR3 DNA: TGTGCCAGCAGTTTCCAACAGGGTTCACCCCTCCACTTT. This gives the protein CASSFQQGSPLHF.

The gene calls are TRBV10-2 and TRBJ1-5; TRBD1 might be the D (6 bases). The V end was cut by 5 bases, the J end by 6 bases, with 11 bases between. The CDR3 is 13 amino acids. The V gene's germline CDR1 is WSHSY and CDR2 SAAADI. The DNA for the CDR3 is TGCGCCAGCAGTACAGGGTTTGTTCAGCCCCAGCATTTT. Its translation is CASSTGFVQPQHF.

This sequence joins TRBV9 and TRBJ1-2; D gene unclear. This CDR3 has 15 residues. The V and J ends lost 4 bases and 3 bases respectively, with 16 bases between them. Per the germline V gene, CDR1 is SGDLS and CDR2 is YYNGEE. CDR3 residues: CASSSGGGSDYGYTF. The CDR3 DNA is TGTGCCAGCAGCTCCGGAGGAGGGTCAGACTATGGCTACACCTTC.

A few counts support this clone. V and J are TRBV21-1 and TRBJ2-3; TRBD2 is taken as the D call from the table, unchecked against the DNA. TRBV21-1 is a pseudogene. This CDR3 contains 16 residues. CDR3 amino acids: CASSHRLAGSTDTQYF. In DNA form, the CDR3 reads TGTGCCAGCAGCCACCGACTAGCGGGAAGCACAGATACGCAGTATTTT.

J is TRBJ1-1 and V is TRBV13; D is ambiguous. CDR3 length equals 12 residues. Per germline, CDR1 PRHDT and CDR2 FYEKMQ (reference sequence). The V gene lost 5 bases and the J gene lost 0 bases, with 4 bases spanning the gap. The CDR3 DNA reads as TGTGCCAGCAGCCAGGTGAACACTGAAGCTTTCTTT. Translating gives CASSQVNTEAFF.

This clone has more than one count but fewer than ten. This rearrangement joins TRBV29-1 to TRBJ2-6, with TRBD2 as a possible D gene (6 bases). V lost 0 bases and J lost 0, with 9 bases in between. CDR3 length: 16 amino acids. Germline values: CDR1 SQVTM, CDR2 ANQGSEA. The CDR3 region is CSVEEGGSSGANVLTF. In nucleotides, the CDR3 is TGCAGCGTTGAAGAGGGGGGAAGCTCTGGGGCCAACGTCCTGACTTTC.

This chain joins TRBV29-1 and TRBJ1-4; 7 bases align to TRBD1. CDR3 size: 13 residues. V dropped 5 bases and J dropped 5; count of bases not matched to a gene: 5. Germline CDR1 and CDR2: SQVTM and ANQGSEA. Here the CDR3 reads CSVWTGRNEKLFF. CDR3 in DNA: TGCAGCGTTTGGACAGGACGGAATGAAAAACTGTTTTTT.

This clone was seen only once. This chain joins TRBV28 and TRBJ2-3; TRBD2 might be the D (6 bases). The CDR3 is 11 residues long. CDR1 is MDHEN and CDR2 is SYDVKM in the germline V gene. V lost 7 bases to trimming and J lost 11 bases, with 13 bases between them. CDR3 residues: CASTLSGRQYF. CDR3 coding DNA: TGTGCCAGCACTCTTAGCGGAAGGCAGTATTTT. The entire variable domain, with the rest obtained from reference TRBV28 and TRBJ2-3, is as follows: DVKVTQSSRYLVKRTGEKVFLECVQDMDHENMFWYRQDPGLGLRLIYFSYDVKMKEKGDIPEGYSVSREKKERFSLILESASTNQTSMYLCASTLSGRQYFGPGTRLTVL.

The chain couples TRBV5-4 to TRBJ2-7; no reliable D call. CDR1 and CDR2 (germline): SGHNT, YYREEE (reference sequence). CDR3 length: 13 residues. V gave up 4 bases and J gave up 6 bases, with 14 bases separating them. The DNA of the CDR3 is TGTGCCAGCAGCCAAGATATTGTGCGCGAGCAGTACTTC. This sequence encodes CASSQDIVREQYF.

V gene TRBV5-4 combines with J gene TRBJ2-1; D unresolved. CDR3 length: 11 residues. Germline V lookup: CDR1 SGHNT, CDR2 YYREEE (reference sequence). The V end lost 4 bases, the J end lost 9 bases, and 8 bases lay between the germline ends. The CDR3 sequence is CASSLAAEQFF. CDR3 coding DNA: TGTGCCAGCAGCCTCGCCGCTGAGCAGTTCTTC.